What follows describes a single T cell receptor beta chain. Assay used: immunoSEQ multiplex PCR; TCRdb lists only in-frame clones, some missing. The table includes 65,000 to 85,000 clones, 80% to 95% detected once. This sample was included in a study of OX40 agonist ivuxolimab in advanced cancers. The overall study: Dose-escalation patients had hepatocellular carcinoma, melanoma, renal cell or head and neck cancer.

It was autoimmune disease history or systemic immunosuppression that excluded patients. Sampled blood was obtained at baseline, cycle 4 day 1, and cycle 7 day 1. Per germline, CDR1 MRHNA and CDR2 SNTAGT. The CDR3 spans 15 residues. V shed 8 bases and J 8 bases; nucleotides not matched to a gene: 12. The receptor was isolated from an adult with an advanced solid tumor such as melanoma, head and neck, liver or kidney cancer. The chain is built from TRBV6-4 and TRBJ2-1; 10 bases line up with TRBD1. The specimen was CD4+ or CD8+ T cells sorted from blood, collected in a trial of the OX40 agonist ivuxolimab. The CDR3 nucleotides read TGTGCCAGCGCTCACACGACAGGGGGCATCGATGAGCAGTTCTTC. Translated: CASAHTTGGIDEQFF.